Each of the 25 T cell receptor beta chains below was sequenced from the same sample in a study of shared clonotypes between healthy human individuals (dated by TCRdb to the early 2020s). The library was generated by the immunoSEQ multiplex PCR assay. Drawn from immuneACCESS, this table holds only the in-frame rearrangements with V and J called that TCRdb kept. Clones are partly lost; checked studies trace under half to an unresolved V gene and leave the rest unexplained. A total of about 1 million clones appear in this sample, around 76% of them only once. Roughly 1.4% of the sample goes to the ten largest clones. What was sequenced was memory CD4+ T cells sorted from blood. What the cell subset or site label conveys for this sample: CD45RA-negative fraction. Receptors were obtained from a man aged 18 to 35 in good health.

V usage is TRBV5-1 and J usage is TRBJ2-4; 7 positions match TRBD2. V was clipped by 4 bases and J by 2 bases; unmatched bases: 12. Germline V gene sequence: CDR1 SGHRS, CDR2 YFSETQ. This CDR3 is built from 17 residues. CDR3 DNA: TGCGCCAGCAGCCCCCGTGACAGCGGGAACTCCAAAAACATTCAGTACTTC. This encodes CASSPRDSGNSKNIQYF.

The chain recombines TRBV6-6 with TRBJ2-1; possible D gene TRBD1, 6 bases. V lost 8 bases and J 5 bases, leaving 16 bases between the germline ends. CDR3 length: 14 residues. CDR1 and CDR2 (germline): MNHNY, SVGAGI (reference sequence). In DNA, the CDR3 is TGTGCCAGCTATCTGGGGGACACTAACAATGAGCAGTTCTTC. It encodes CASYLGDTNNEQFF.

The rearrangement uses TRBV25-1 and TRBJ1-2; 7 bases are a match to TRBD1. The germline V gene has CDR1 MGHDK and CDR2 SYGVNS. The CDR3 contains 15 residues. Trimming cost V 5 bases and J 3 bases; bases outside gene matches: 9. The CDR3 region is CASSPLTGPDYGYTF. Here the CDR3 DNA reads TGTGCCAGCAGTCCCCTGACAGGGCCAGACTATGGCTACACCTTC.

This clone was recorded only once. V usage is TRBV10-3 and J usage is TRBJ1-5; D gene uncertain. Germline CDR1 ENHRY, CDR2 SYGVKD. The CDR3 sequence is 20 residues long. Deletions cut 2 bases from V and 4 bases from J, with 27 bases between. The chain's CDR3 is CAISEPTPPRRKILNQPQHF. The CDR3 nucleotides read TGTGCCATCAGTGAGCCGACCCCCCCGCGACGGAAAATTCTAAATCAGCCCCAGCATTTT.

The CDR3 spells CASSLTSRNTGELFF. For the CDR3, the DNA is TGTGCCAGCAGCTTGACTAGCAGAAACACCGGGGAGCTGTTTTTT. V usage is TRBV5-6 and J usage is TRBJ2-2; perhaps TRBD2 as D (6 bases). V was shortened by 1 base and J by 2 bases, with 9 bases between the two germline ends. The CDR3 is made up of 15 amino acids. The V gene's germline CDR1 is SGHDT and CDR2 YYEEEE.

As to this clone: A single base is all that separates this from a far larger clone, so a read error is likely. This chain connects TRBV7-2 to TRBJ2-7; D ambiguous. Germline V gene sequence: CDR1 SGHTA, CDR2 FQGNSA. This CDR3 comprises 12 residues. CDR3 nucleotides: TGTGCCAGCAGCCTCACGACCTACGAGCAGCACTTC. This codes for CASSLTTYEQHF.

This chain links TRBV11-2 with TRBJ2-7; the match to TRBD1 covers 7 bases. Germline V lookup: CDR1 SGHAT, CDR2 FQNNGV. This CDR3 comprises 17 residues. V was clipped by 0 bases and J by 3 bases; unmatched bases: 11. As DNA, the CDR3 is TGTGCCAGCAGCTTAGAGCGGTGGGGACAGACTTTCTACGAGCAGTACTTC. It yields the protein CASSLERWGQTFYEQYF.

The chain joins TRBV29-1 to TRBJ1-1; D perhaps matches TRBD1 (5 bases). CDR3 length equals 11 residues. CDR1 and CDR2 (germline): SQVTM, ANQGSEA. V was shortened by 7 bases and J by 5 bases, with 11 bases between the two germline ends. Here the CDR3 reads CSGGLMTEAFF. CDR3 bases: TGCAGCGGGGGACTGATGACTGAAGCTTTCTTT.

The V call is TRBV11-2, the J call TRBJ2-7; 12 bases line up with TRBD2. The V gene end was trimmed by 5 bases and the J gene end by 6 bases; junction bases not matched to a gene: 8. This CDR3 has 15 amino acids. Looked up from germline, CDR1 is SGHAT and CDR2 is FQNNGV. The CDR3 DNA follows: TGTGCCAGCAGCCTTGGACTAGCGGGACGCGGCGAGCAGTACTTC. This codes for CASSLGLAGRGEQYF.

This rearrangement joins TRBV4-1 to TRBJ1-6; D unclear. V was pared by 2 bases and J by 7 bases, with 9 bases between. CDR1 and CDR2 from the germline V gene are MGHRA and YSYEKL. This CDR3 has 14 amino acids. CDR3 region: CASSQRIANSPLHF. The CDR3 nucleotides read TGCGCCAGCAGCCAAAGGATTGCGAATTCACCCCTCCACTTT.

The chain carries TRBV13 and TRBJ1-2; 7 bases are a match to TRBD1. V lost 5 bases and J lost 4; bases outside the gene matches: 7. The CDR3 sequence is 14 residues long. The germline V gene has CDR1 PRHDT and CDR2 FYEKMQ (reference sequence). In DNA form, the CDR3 reads TGTGCCAGCAGCCTGTGGACAGGCAGCTATGGCTACACCTTC. This sequence encodes CASSLWTGSYGYTF.

The chain employs TRBV14 and TRBJ2-1, with unresolved D. Germline CDR1 is SGHDN and CDR2 is FVKESK. CDR3 length equals 17 residues. V was clipped by 4 bases and J by 0 bases, with 16 bases between them. The CDR3 bases are TGTGCCAGCAGCCTCCTGGAAGGGCTGGGCTCCTACAATGAGCAGTTCTTC. Translation gives CASSLLEGLGSYNEQFF.

This chain joins TRBV5-4 and TRBJ2-1, with a possible D match to TRBD2 (6 bases). CDR1 and CDR2 (germline): SGHNT, YYREEE (reference sequence). The germline V and J ends were trimmed by 3 bases and 2 bases, with 12 bases remaining between them. The CDR3 totals 15 residues. CDR3 coding DNA: TGTGCCAGCAGCTCTGGCGGGACCACCTACAATGAGCAGTTCTTC. As protein: CASSSGGTTYNEQFF.

In regard to this clone: The identical CDR3 is also encoded by other nucleotide sequences in the sample. The genes are TRBV11-2 and TRBJ2-3; TRBD1 aligns across 8 bases. This CDR3 spans 15 amino acids. Germline CDR1 is SGHAT and CDR2 is FQNNGV. Trimming removed 4 bases from V and 3 bases from J; junction bases left unmatched: 6. DNA for the CDR3: TGTGCCAGCAGCTCGCAGGGGGCCGGGACAGATACGCAGTATTTT. Translated, it gives CASSSQGAGTDTQYF. The full variable domain, rest sourced from reference TRBV11-2 and TRBJ2-3, is EAGVAQSPRYKIIEKRQSVAFWCNPISGHATLYWYQQILGQGPKLLIQFQNNGVVDDSQLPKDRFSAERLKGVDSTLKIQPAKLEDSAVYLCASSSQGAGTDTQYFGPGTRLTVL.

The chain has TRBV28 and TRBJ1-5; no definite D call. Germline CDR1 reads MDHEN; CDR2 reads SYDVKM. Trimming left V 3 bases short and J 0 bases short, with 6 bases between. The CDR3 is made up of 14 amino acids. CDR3 sequence (DNA): TGTGCCAGCAGTTTCCCCGTTAGCAATCAGCCCCAGCATTTT. Translating gives CASSFPVSNQPQHF.

The chain joins TRBV2 to TRBJ1-5; D remains ambiguous. Germline V gene data show CDR1 as SNHLY and CDR2 as FYNNEI. This CDR3 spans 14 amino acids. V lost 2 bases to trimming and J lost 7 bases, with 12 bases between them. The CDR3 is CASSEYVGEQPQHF. DNA of the CDR3: TGTGCCAGCAGTGAATATGTGGGAGAACAGCCCCAGCATTTT.

This chain joins TRBV18 and TRBJ1-5, with a weak D call TRBD1 (6 bases). Trimming cost V 1 base and J 4 bases, with 11 bases left between them. The V gene's germline CDR1 is KGHSH and CDR2 LQKENI. The CDR3 contains 15 residues. CDR3 in DNA: TGTGCCAGCTCACCACTAGGGGGGAGAAATCAGCCCCAGCATTTT. Translation: CASSPLGGRNQPQHF.

This clone has just a few counts. This rearrangement joins TRBV14 to TRBJ2-7; D gene uncertain. The ends were cut back, 6 bases at V and 3 bases at J, with 12 bases in the middle. CDR1 SGHDN and CDR2 FVKESK come from the germline V gene. The CDR3 totals 13 residues. For the CDR3, the DNA is TGTGCCAGCAGTCCATCCGGAGTCTACGAGCAGTACTTC. Residues: CASSPSGVYEQYF.

J is TRBJ2-2 and V is TRBV5-1, with 9 bases matching TRBD1. V was pared by 0 bases and J by 7 bases, with 10 bases of the junction left unmatched. Germline values: CDR1 SGHRS, CDR2 YFSETQ. The CDR3 sequence is 17 residues long. Here the CDR3 DNA reads TGCGCCAGCAGCTTGGGACCGGGACAGGGAGGAATCGGGGAGCTGTTTTTT. This encodes CASSLGPGQGGIGELFF.

The rearrangement uses TRBV7-3 and TRBJ2-7; either TRBD1 or TRBD2 may supply D (6 bases each). V was shortened by 5 bases and J by 9 bases, with 17 bases between the two germline ends. The CDR3 length is 13 residues. Germline V gene lookup returns CDR1 SGHTA and CDR2 FQGTGA. The CDR3 DNA reads as TGTGCCAGCAGCGAACAGGGCGGGAATCCGCAGTACTTC. Translated: CASSEQGGNPQYF.

This rearrangement joins TRBV4-1 to TRBJ2-7; TRBD1 or TRBD2 may be the D gene (5 bases each). The CDR3 runs to 15 residues. Deletions cut 0 bases from V and 6 bases from J, with 15 bases between. Germline V gene lookup returns CDR1 MGHRA and CDR2 YSYEKL. This chain's CDR3 is CASSQDRDPGAEQYF. CDR3 DNA sequence: TGCGCCAGCAGCCAAGATAGGGACCCCGGGGCCGAGCAGTACTTC.

The rearrangement joins TRBV4-2 to TRBJ2-5; the match to TRBD2 covers 12 bases. This CDR3 region has 17 residues. Per the germline V gene, CDR1 is LGHNA and CDR2 is YNFKEQ. The V and J ends lost 1 base and 5 bases, in that order; junction bases with no gene match: 8. DNA of the CDR3: TGTGCCAGCAGCCAAGTCTCTAGCGGGGGGGCAGGGGAGACCCAGTACTTC. Residues: CASSQVSSGGAGETQYF.

The chain employs TRBV19 and TRBJ1-4; D ambiguous. This CDR3 region has 14 residues. The V end was cut by 5 bases, the J end by 0 bases, with 7 bases between. The V gene's germline CDR1 is LNHDA and CDR2 SQIVND (reference sequence). This chain's CDR3 is CASSELATNEKLFF. For the CDR3, the DNA is TGTGCCAGTAGTGAGCTTGCAACTAATGAAAAACTGTTTTTT.

The chain combines TRBV23-1 with TRBJ2-7; D remains unclear. TRBV23-1 is identified as an open reading frame with a role that is uncertain. V was shortened by 2 bases and J by 2 bases, with 10 bases between the two germline ends. This CDR3 has 14 amino acids. CDR3 protein: CASSQDHTTYEQYF. CDR3 bases: TGCGCCAGCAGTCAAGACCATACCACCTACGAGCAGTACTTC.

This chain uses TRBV27 with TRBJ2-5; 7 bases map to TRBD1. The J segment lost 5 bases and the V segment lost 3 bases, leaving 12 bases of the junction unmatched. Germline CDR1 is MNHEY and CDR2 is SMNVEV (reference sequence). The CDR3 length is 16 residues. The CDR3 protein is CASSFLRGGHAETQYF. The CDR3 DNA reads as TGTGCCAGCAGTTTCCTTCGAGGGGGCCATGCCGAGACCCAGTACTTC.